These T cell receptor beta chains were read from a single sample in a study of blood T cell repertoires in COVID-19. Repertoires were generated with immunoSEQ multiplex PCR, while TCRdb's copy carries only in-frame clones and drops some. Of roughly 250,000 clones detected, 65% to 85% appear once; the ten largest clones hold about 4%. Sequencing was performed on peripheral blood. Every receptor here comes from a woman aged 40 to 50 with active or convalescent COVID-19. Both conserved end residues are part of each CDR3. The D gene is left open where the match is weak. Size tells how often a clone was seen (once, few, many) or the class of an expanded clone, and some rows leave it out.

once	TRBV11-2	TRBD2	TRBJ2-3	TGCGCTACGGGGGGGCTAGTAGATACGCAGTATTTT	CATGGLVDTQYF
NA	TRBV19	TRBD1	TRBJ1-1	TGTGCCATTAGTATAGGGGGCGGGTTGGGGGCTTCGGGCACTGAAGCTTTCTTT	CAISIGGGLGASGTEAFF
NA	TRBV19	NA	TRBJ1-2	TGTGCCAGTAGTATAGCCCAGGACTATGGCTACACCTTC	CASSIAQDYGYTF
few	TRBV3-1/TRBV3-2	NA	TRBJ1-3	TGTGCCAGCGGTCAGGGAACAGCTGGAAACACCATATATTTT	CASGQGTAGNTIYF
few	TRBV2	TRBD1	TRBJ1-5	TGTGCCAGCAGGGACCTACAGGGGGCCCAGCCCCAGCATTTT	CASRDLQGAQPQHF
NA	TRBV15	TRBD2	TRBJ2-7	TGTGCCACCAGCAGGGGGGGGGACTCCTACGAGCAGTACTTC	CATSRGGDSYEQYF
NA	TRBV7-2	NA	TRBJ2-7	TGTGCCAGCAGCTTAGCGCTAGACTCCACCTACGAGCAGTACTTC	CASSLALDSTYEQYF
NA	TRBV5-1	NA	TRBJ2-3	TGCGCCAGCAGCCCCACCGAACTAGTCGGCACGCAGTATTTT	CASSPTELVGTQYF
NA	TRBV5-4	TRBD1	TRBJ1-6	TGTGCCAGCAGCTCTGGGAGAGACAGGGCTAATTCACCCCTCCACTTT	CASSSGRDRANSPLHF
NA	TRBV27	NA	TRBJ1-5	TGTGCCAGCAGTAGAGACAGAAATCAGCCCCAGCATTTT	CASSRDRNQPQHF
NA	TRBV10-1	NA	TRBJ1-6	TGCGCCAGCAGTGACGGGTATAATTCACCCCTCCACTTT	CASSDGYNSPLHF
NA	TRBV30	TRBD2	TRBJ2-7	TGTGCCTGGAGCGGACTAGCCACCTACGAGCAGTACTTC	CAWSGLATYEQYF
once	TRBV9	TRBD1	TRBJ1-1	TGTGCCAGCAGCACCGGACAGGGGAGTGGCACTGAAGCTTTCTTT	CASSTGQGSGTEAFF
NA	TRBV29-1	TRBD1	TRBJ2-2	TGCAGCGCACCTTCCGGGACAGGGTCGACCGGGGAGCTGTTTTTT	CSAPSGTGSTGELFF
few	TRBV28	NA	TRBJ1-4	TGTGCCAGCATCGACGACAGTACTAATGAAAAACTGTTTTTT	CASIDDSTNEKLFF
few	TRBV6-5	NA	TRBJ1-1	TGTGCCAGCACTCAGAGGGAAAACACTGAAGCTTTCTTT	CASTQRENTEAFF
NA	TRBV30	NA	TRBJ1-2	TGTGCCTGGGGGGTAGCGTTGGTGGAATATGGCTACACCTTC	CAWGVALVEYGYTF
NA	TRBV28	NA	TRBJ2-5	TGTGCCAGCACCCCCAACTTGCAGGGAGAGACCCAGTACTTC	CASTPNLQGETQYF
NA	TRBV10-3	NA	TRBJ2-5	TGTGCCATCAGTCCGGGAGACGAGACCCAGTACTTC	CAISPGDETQYF
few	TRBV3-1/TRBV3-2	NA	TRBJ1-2	TGTGCCAGCAGCCAAGAGGCGGGGTGGTATGGCTACACCTTC	CASSQEAGWYGYTF
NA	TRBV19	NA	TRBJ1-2	TGTGCCAGTAGTATTTTGAACCCTTCCCCCGCCGGCTATGGCTACACCTTC	CASSILNPSPAGYGYTF